The rows below give T cell receptor beta chains drawn from one sample of a study of T cell responses to AZD1222 COVID-19 vaccine. Profiled with immunoSEQ multiplex PCR; TCRdb holds only in-frame clones, not every one. The repertoire holds some 98,000 clones, with about 88% as singletons. The starting material was peripheral blood, obtained 28 days after the second AZD1222 dose. The receptors originated from an adult who received the AZD1222 COVID-19 vaccine. Each CDR3 is given with its conserved first and last residue. The order of the fields is D gene, CDR3 length, J gene, clone size, V gene, CDR3 DNA, CDR3 protein. The D gene is left open where the match is weak. Clone size appears in some rows only: once, few, many, or a class for an expanded clone.

TRBD1,14,TRBJ1-1,NA,TRBV29-1,TGCAGCGTCGGCCACAGGGGCGGCAACACTGAAGCTTTCTTT,CSVGHRGGNTEAFF
TRBD1,16,TRBJ1-5,once,TRBV4-2,TGTGCCAGCAGCCAACAGACAGGGTCCCGCAATCAGCCCCAGCATTTT,CASSQQTGSRNQPQHF
NA,14,TRBJ2-3,NA,TRBV21-1,TGTGCCAGCAGCAGGGTCCCGGACACAGATACGCAGTATTTT,CASSRVPDTDTQYF
TRBD1,13,TRBJ1-1,NA,TRBV29-1,TGCAGTGCACCGAGGGGGCTGAACACTGAAGCTTTCTTT,CSAPRGLNTEAFF
NA,12,TRBJ1-1,NA,TRBV11-2,TGTGCCAGCAGCTTACCCTACACTGAAGCTTTCTTT,CASSLPYTEAFF
NA,14,TRBJ1-2,NA,TRBV5-1,TGCGCCAGCAGCCCCGGAGACTACTCGAGGGGCTACACCTTC,CASSPGDYSRGYTF
TRBD2,17,TRBJ2-1,NA,TRBV7-7,TGTGCCAGCAGCGTAGGGACTAGCGGGGGCAGGTACAATGAGCAGTTCTTC,CASSVGTSGGRYNEQFF
NA,16,TRBJ2-1,NA,TRBV28,TGTGCCAGCAGTTCCCCCTTAGCGGCCTCCTACAATGAGCAGTTCTTC,CASSSPLAASYNEQFF
TRBD1,17,TRBJ2-3,NA,TRBV12-5,TGTGCTAGTGGTCTCACAGGGGGCTATACCCGCACAGATACGCAGTATTTT,CASGLTGGYTRTDTQYF
NA,14,TRBJ2-1,NA,TRBV2,TGTGCCAGCAGTGATCAGGGCGGACGAAATGAGCAGTTCTTC,CASSDQGGRNEQFF
TRBD2,15,TRBJ2-3,NA,TRBV9,TGTGCCAGCAGCGAGACTAGCGGGGGGGCAGATACGCAGTATTTT,CASSETSGGADTQYF
NA,15,TRBJ2-2,NA,TRBV6-5,TGTGCCAGCAGTTACCTGGCGGGTAGCGAGGCGAAGCTGTTTTTT,CASSYLAGSEAKLFF
NA,14,TRBJ2-7,NA,TRBV7-2,TGTGCCAGCAGCCCCGTTGGGGGGCTCCACGAGCAGTACTTC,CASSPVGGLHEQYF
NA,17,TRBJ2-6,NA,TRBV2,TGTGCCAGCAGTGAAGAAAGAAGACTAACTGGGGCCAACGTCCTGACTTTC,CASSEERRLTGANVLTF
NA,14,TRBJ1-1,NA,TRBV10-3,TGTGCCATCAGTTTGGGTGGGGGGAACACTGAAGCTTTCTTT,CAISLGGGNTEAFF
NA,13,TRBJ1-1,NA,TRBV18,TGTGCCAGCTCACCGGGACAAGACACTGAAGCTTTCTTT,CASSPGQDTEAFF
NA,13,TRBJ1-5,once,TRBV12-3/TRBV12-4,TGTGCCAGCAGTTTAAGTAGGAGGCAGCCCCAGCATTTT,CASSLSRRQPQHF
NA,14,TRBJ2-2,NA,TRBV5-1,TGCGCCAGCAGCCGGTCCCCGAACACCGGGGAGCTGTTTTTT,CASSRSPNTGELFF
TRBD2,14,TRBJ2-1,NA,TRBV4-1,TGCGCCAGCAGCCCACAAGCTGGGGAGGGTGAGCAGTTCTTC,CASSPQAGEGEQFF
TRBD1,14,TRBJ1-6,NA,TRBV5-1,TGCGCCAGCACCATGGGGACAGCGAATTCACCCCTCCACTTT,CASTMGTANSPLHF
TRBD1,14,TRBJ2-7,NA,TRBV9,TGTGCCAGCAGCGTAGGGACAGGGGCGCGGGAGCAGTACTTC,CASSVGTGAREQYF
NA,15,TRBJ1-4,NA,TRBV25-1,TGTGCCAGCAGTGAATTAGCAGGGTCTAATGAAAAACTGTTTTTT,CASSELAGSNEKLFF
NA,14,TRBJ1-3,NA,TRBV7-6,TGTGCCAGCAGCTTATCAGGGGCTGGAAACACCATATATTTT,CASSLSGAGNTIYF
NA,16,TRBJ2-7,NA,TRBV7-2,TGTGCCAGCAGCGTGATCGGGACACTCAGTGGGTACGAGCAGTACTTC,CASSVIGTLSGYEQYF
NA,13,TRBJ2-3,NA,TRBV5-1,TGCGCCAGCAGCTTGGATGGGACAGATACGCAGTATTTT,CASSLDGTDTQYF
TRBD1,19,TRBJ2-7,NA,TRBV7-9,TGTGCCAGCAGCTTCAAAGTTGGGGACAGAGCTTCTTCAACCTACGAGCAGTACTTC,CASSFKVGDRASSTYEQYF
TRBD1,19,TRBJ1-5,NA,TRBV6-1,TGTGCCAGCAGTGTAAGGGCCGGGCAGGGGGCGAGGTTGGGACAGCCCCAGCATTTT,CASSVRAGQGARLGQPQHF